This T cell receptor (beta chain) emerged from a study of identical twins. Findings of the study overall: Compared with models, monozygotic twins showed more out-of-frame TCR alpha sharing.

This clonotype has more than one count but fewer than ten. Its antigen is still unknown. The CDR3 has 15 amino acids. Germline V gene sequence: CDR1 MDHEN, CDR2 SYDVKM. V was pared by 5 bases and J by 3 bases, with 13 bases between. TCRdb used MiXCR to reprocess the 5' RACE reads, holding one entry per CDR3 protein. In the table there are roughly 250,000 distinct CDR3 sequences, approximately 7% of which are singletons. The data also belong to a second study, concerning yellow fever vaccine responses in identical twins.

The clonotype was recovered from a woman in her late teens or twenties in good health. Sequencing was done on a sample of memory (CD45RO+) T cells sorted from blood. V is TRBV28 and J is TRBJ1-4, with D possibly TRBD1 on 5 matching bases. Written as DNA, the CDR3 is TGTGCCAGCAGTCAGGGCGGTGACCCTAATGAAAAACTGTTTTTT. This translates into CASSQGGDPNEKLFF.